The next 8 T cell receptor beta chains were all read from a single sample in a study of blood T cell repertoires in COVID-19. Profiled with immunoSEQ multiplex PCR; TCRdb holds only in-frame clones, not every one. The sample shows about 160,000 clones, less than 85% of them seen only once. The sample was PBMCs or T cells enriched from blood (not recorded which). All receptors come from a man aged 55-75 years who had recovered from COVID-19.

J is TRBJ1-5 and V is TRBV7-2, with no clear D. V lost 2 bases, J lost 2 bases, and 10 bases lay in between. The CDR3 consists of 15 residues. Germline CDR1 SGHTA, CDR2 FQGNSA. For the CDR3, the DNA is TGTGCCAGCAGCTTATTAGCGGCAGGCAATCAGCCCCAGCATTTT. As protein: CASSLLAAGNQPQHF.

V gene TRBV11-2 combines with J gene TRBJ2-7; D perhaps matches TRBD2 (6 bases). The CDR3 is 16 residues long. The V end lost 5 bases, the J end lost 2 bases, and 19 bases lay between the germline ends. Germline V gene data show CDR1 as SGHAT and CDR2 as FQNNGV. CDR3 sequence reads: CASSPSRDRGAYEQYF. In nucleotides, the CDR3 is TGTGCCAGCAGCCCTAGCCGGGACCGCGGGGCCTACGAGCAGTACTTC.

The chain uses TRBV29-1 and TRBJ1-2; unclear D gene. The CDR3 contains 11 residues. Looked up from germline, CDR1 is SQVTM and CDR2 is ANQGSEA. Trimming cost V 2 bases and J 8 bases, with 9 bases left between them. This CDR3 reads CSVETVLGYTF. The DNA for the CDR3 is TGCAGCGTTGAAACGGTATTGGGCTACACCTTC.

This chain uses TRBV5-1 with TRBJ2-1; 9 bases line up with TRBD2. CDR1 and CDR2 from the germline V gene are SGHRS and YFSETQ. The length of the CDR3 is 15 residues. Unmatched junction bases numbered 3, after V lost 0 bases and J lost 5 bases. CDR3: CASSLGLAENNEQFF. In nucleotides, the CDR3 is TGCGCCAGCAGCTTGGGACTAGCGGAAAACAATGAGCAGTTCTTC.

This clone has only a few counts. This chain links TRBV5-1 with TRBJ1-4, with 9 bases lining up with TRBD1. Germline CDR1 reads SGHRS; CDR2 reads YFSETQ. V lost 2 bases and J lost 4; bases outside the gene matches: 12. This CDR3 is 18 amino acids long. In DNA form, the CDR3 reads TGCGCCAGCAGCTTCCGTCCCGGGACAGGGATCCGTAATGAAAAACTGTTTTTT. Encoded protein: CASSFRPGTGIRNEKLFF. Filled out from reference TRBV5-1 and TRBJ1-4, the complete variable domain reads KAGVTQTPRYLIKTRGQQVTLSCSPISGHRSVSWYQQTPGQGLQFLFEYFSETQRNKGNFPGRFSGRQFSNSRSEMNVSTLELGDSALYLCASSFRPGTGIRNEKLFFGSGTQLSVL.

This chain connects TRBV7-3 to TRBJ2-5, with TRBD2 as a possible D gene (5 bases). The CDR3 runs to 15 residues. The germline V gene encodes CDR1 SGHTA and CDR2 FQGTGA. V lost 2 bases, J lost 1 base, and 11 bases lay in between. The DNA of the CDR3 is TGTGCCAGCAGCTTATCGACCGGAGGCCAAGAGACCCAGTACTTC. Protein: CASSLSTGGQETQYF.

This rearrangement joins TRBV10-1 to TRBJ2-4; 9 bases map to TRBD2. V lost 5 bases, J lost 5 bases, and 7 bases stayed unmatched. There are 15 residues in the CDR3. Germline V lookup: CDR1 WNHNN, CDR2 SYGVQD (reference sequence). CDR3 DNA: TGCGCCAGCAGTCAGGTAGCGGGGGTTCAAAACATTCAGTACTTC. Amino acid sequence: CASSQVAGVQNIQYF.

This clone was seen a handful of times. The V and J genes are TRBV5-1 and TRBJ1-4; D is perhaps TRBD1 (5 bases). Trimming left V 2 bases short and J 6 bases short, with 17 bases between. CDR1 SGHRS and CDR2 YFSETQ come from the germline V gene. The CDR3 runs to 16 residues. CDR3 sequence reads: CASSFGGIRADEKLFF. CDR3 sequence (DNA): TGCGCCAGCAGCTTCGGAGGGATCAGGGCTGATGAAAAACTGTTTTTT.